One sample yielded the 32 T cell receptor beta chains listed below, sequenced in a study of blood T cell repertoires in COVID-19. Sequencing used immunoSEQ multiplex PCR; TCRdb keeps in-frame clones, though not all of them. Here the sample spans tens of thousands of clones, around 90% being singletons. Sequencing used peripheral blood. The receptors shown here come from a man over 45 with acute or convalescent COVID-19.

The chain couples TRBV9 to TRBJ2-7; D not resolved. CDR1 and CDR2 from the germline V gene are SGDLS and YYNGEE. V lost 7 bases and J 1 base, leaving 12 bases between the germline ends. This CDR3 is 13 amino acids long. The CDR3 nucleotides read TGTGCCAGCTCTGAAGCTCCGTCCTACGAGCAGTACTTC. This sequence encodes CASSEAPSYEQYF.

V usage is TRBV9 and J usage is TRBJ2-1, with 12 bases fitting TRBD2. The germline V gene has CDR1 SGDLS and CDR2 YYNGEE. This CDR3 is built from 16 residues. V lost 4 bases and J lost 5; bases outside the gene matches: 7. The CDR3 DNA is TGTGCCAGCAGCCCTCGGAGGACTAGCGGGGACAATGAGCAGTTCTTC. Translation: CASSPRRTSGDNEQFF.

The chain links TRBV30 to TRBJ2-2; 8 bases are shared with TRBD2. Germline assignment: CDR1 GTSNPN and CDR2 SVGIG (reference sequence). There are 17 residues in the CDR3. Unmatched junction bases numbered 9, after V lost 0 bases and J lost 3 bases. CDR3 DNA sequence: TGTGCCTGGAGTGTACGGGGGGGCCGGAGGGACACCGGGGAGCTGTTTTTT. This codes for CAWSVRGGRRDTGELFF.

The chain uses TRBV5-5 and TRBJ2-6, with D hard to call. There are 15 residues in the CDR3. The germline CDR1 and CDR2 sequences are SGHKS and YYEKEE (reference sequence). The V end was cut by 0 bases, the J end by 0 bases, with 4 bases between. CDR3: CASSLGHSGANVLTF. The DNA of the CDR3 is TGTGCCAGCAGCTTGGGGCACTCTGGGGCCAACGTCCTGACTTTC. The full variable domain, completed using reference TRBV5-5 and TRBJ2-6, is DAGVTQSPTHLIKTRGQQVTLRCSPISGHKSVSWYQQVLGQGPQFIFQYYEKEERGRGNFPDRFSARQFPNYSSELNVNALLLGDSALYLCASSLGHSGANVLTFGAGSRLTVL.

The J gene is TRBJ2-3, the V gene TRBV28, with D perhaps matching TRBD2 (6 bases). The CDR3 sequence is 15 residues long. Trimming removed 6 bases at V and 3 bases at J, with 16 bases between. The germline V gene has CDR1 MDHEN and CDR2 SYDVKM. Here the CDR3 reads CASSYPGGGTDTQYF. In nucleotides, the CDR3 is TGTGCCAGCAGCTATCCCGGAGGAGGGACAGATACGCAGTATTTT.

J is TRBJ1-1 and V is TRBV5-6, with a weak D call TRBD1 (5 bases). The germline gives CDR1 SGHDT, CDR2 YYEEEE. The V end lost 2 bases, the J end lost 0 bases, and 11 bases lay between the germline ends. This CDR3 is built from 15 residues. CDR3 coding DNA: TGTGCCAGCAGCTTCCGGGGGGTTGTGAACACTGAAGCTTTCTTT. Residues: CASSFRGVVNTEAFF.

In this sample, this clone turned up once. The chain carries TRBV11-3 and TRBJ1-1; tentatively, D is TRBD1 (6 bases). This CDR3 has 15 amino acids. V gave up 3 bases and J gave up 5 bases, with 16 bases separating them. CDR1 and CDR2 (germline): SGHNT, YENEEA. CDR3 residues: CASSFGGGVRTEAFF. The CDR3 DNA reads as TGTGCCAGCAGCTTCGGTGGGGGCGTAAGAACTGAAGCTTTCTTT.

The CDR3 DNA sequence: TGTGCCAGCAGCTTAGTTAGTGGGAGAGACATTCAGTACTTC. As protein: CASSLVSGRDIQYF. This sequence joins TRBV11-2 and TRBJ2-4; possibly TRBD2 for D (5 bases). CDR3 length equals 14 residues. V gave up 1 base and J gave up 8 bases, with 12 bases separating them. Per the germline V gene, CDR1 is SGHAT and CDR2 is FQNNGV.

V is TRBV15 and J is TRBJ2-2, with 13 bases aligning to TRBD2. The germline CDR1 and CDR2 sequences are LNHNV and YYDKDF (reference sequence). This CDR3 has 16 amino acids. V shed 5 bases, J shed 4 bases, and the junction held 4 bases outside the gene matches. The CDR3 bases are TGTGCCACCAGCCGCGGACTAGCGGGAGTCACCGGGGAGCTGTTTTTT. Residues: CATSRGLAGVTGELFF. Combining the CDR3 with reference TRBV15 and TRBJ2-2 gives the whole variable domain DAMVIQNPRYQVTQFGKPVTLSCSQTLNHNVMYWYQQKSSQAPKLLFHYYDKDFNNEADTPDNFQSRRPNTSFCFLDIRSPGLGDTAMYLCATSRGLAGVTGELFFGEGSRLTVL.

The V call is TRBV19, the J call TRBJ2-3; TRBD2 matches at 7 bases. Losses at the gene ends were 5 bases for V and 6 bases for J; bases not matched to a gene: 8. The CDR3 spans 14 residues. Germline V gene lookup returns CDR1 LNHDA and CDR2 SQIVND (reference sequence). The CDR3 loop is CASSRAGVPDTQYF. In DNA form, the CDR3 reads TGTGCCAGTAGTCGGGCGGGAGTCCCCGATACGCAGTATTTT.

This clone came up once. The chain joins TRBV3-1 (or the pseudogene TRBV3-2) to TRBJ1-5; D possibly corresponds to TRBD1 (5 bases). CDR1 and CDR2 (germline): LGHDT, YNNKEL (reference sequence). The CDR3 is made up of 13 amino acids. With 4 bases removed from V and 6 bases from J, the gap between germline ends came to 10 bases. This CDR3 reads CASSPGGSQPQHF. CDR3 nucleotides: TGTGCCAGCAGCCCCGGGGGGAGTCAGCCCCAGCATTTT.

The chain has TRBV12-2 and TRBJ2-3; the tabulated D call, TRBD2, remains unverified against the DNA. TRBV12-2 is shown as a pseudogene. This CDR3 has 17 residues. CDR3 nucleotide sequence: TGTGCAAGTCGCTTAACCCTGACTAGCTCAAGCACAGATACGCAGTATTTT. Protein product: CASRLTLTSSSTDTQYF.

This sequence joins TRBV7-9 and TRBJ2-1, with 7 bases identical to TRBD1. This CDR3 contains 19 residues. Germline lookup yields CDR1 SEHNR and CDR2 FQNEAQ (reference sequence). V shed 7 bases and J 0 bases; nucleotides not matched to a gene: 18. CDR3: CASNLRQGITKSSYNEQFF. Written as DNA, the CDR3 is TGTGCCAGCAATTTGAGACAGGGTATAACCAAGAGCTCCTACAATGAGCAGTTCTTC.

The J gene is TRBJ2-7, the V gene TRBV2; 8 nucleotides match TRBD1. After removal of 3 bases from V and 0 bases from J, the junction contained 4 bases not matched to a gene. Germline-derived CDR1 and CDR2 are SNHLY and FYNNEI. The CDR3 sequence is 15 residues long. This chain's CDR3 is CASSEDRVLSYEQYF. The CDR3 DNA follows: TGTGCCAGCAGTGAGGACAGGGTGCTCTCCTACGAGCAGTACTTC.

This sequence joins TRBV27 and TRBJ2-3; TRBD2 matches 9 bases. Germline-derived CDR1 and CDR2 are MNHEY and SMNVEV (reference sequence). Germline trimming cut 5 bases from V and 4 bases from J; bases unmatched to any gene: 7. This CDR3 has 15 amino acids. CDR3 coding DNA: TGTGCCAGCAGTGTAGCGGGAGTAGGCCCAGATACGCAGTATTTT. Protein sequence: CASSVAGVGPDTQYF.

The CDR3 DNA reads TGTGCCAGCAGCTTGGGAGGGGGGGGCGTAGCTTCCTACGAGCAGTACTTC. Its translation is CASSLGGGGVASYEQYF. The V gene is TRBV5-4, the J gene TRBJ2-7, with D possibly being TRBD2 (7 bases). The CDR3 consists of 17 residues. Trimming stripped 0 bases from V and 1 base from J, with 17 bases between. Per the germline V gene, CDR1 is SGHNT and CDR2 is YYREEE (reference sequence).

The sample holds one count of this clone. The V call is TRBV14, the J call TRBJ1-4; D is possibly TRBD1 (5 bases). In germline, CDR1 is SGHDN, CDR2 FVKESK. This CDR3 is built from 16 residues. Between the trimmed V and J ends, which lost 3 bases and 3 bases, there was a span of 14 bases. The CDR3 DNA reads TGTGCCAGCAGCCACCGATTTGACAGATCTAATGAAAAACTGTTTTTT. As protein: CASSHRFDRSNEKLFF.

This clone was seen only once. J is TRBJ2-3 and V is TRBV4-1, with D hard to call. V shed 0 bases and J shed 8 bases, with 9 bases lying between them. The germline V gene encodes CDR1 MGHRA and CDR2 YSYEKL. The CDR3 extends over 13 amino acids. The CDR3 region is CASSQDPVTTQYF. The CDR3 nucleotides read TGCGCCAGCAGCCAAGATCCAGTTACTACGCAGTATTTT.

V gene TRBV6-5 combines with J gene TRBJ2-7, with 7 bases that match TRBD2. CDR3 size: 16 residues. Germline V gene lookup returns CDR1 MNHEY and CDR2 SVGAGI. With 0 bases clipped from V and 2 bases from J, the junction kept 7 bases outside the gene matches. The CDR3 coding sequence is TGTGCCAGCAGTTACTCCGGGGTAGCGGGTACCTACGAGCAGTACTTC. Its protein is CASSYSGVAGTYEQYF.

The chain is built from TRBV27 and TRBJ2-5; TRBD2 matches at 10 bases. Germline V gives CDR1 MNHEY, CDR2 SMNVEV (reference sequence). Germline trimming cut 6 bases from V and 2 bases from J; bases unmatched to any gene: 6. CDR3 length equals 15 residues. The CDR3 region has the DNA TGTGCCAGCAGCCTCGGACTAGCGGTACAAGAGACCCAGTACTTC. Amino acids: CASSLGLAVQETQYF.

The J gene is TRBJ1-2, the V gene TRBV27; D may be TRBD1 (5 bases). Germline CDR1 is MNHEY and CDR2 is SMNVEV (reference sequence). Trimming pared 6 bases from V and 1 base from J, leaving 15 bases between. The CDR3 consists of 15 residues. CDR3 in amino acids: CASRPGGAGNYGYTF. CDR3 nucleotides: TGTGCCAGCAGGCCCGGAGGGGCCGGTAACTATGGCTACACCTTC.

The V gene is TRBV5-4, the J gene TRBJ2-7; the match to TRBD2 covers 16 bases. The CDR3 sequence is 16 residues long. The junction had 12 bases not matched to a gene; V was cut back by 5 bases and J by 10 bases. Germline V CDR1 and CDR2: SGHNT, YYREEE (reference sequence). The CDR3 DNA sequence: TGTGCCAGCAGGTCAACCGGGACTAGCGGGAGGGTGTCCCAGTACTTC. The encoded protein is CASRSTGTSGRVSQYF.

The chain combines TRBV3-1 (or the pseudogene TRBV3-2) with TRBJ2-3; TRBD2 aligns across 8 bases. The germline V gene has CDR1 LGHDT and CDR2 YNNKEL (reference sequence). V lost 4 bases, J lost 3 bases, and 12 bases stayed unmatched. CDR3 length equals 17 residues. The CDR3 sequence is CASSLRLARGRTDTQYF. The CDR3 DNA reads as TGTGCCAGCAGCCTCCGACTAGCGAGGGGCCGGACAGATACGCAGTATTTT.

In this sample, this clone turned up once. The CDR3 DNA is TGTGCCAGTAGTATCGTAGTGAACACTGAAGCTTTCTTT. Its translation: CASSIVVNTEAFF. The chain is built from TRBV19 and TRBJ1-1; no clear D gene. In germline, CDR1 is LNHDA, CDR2 SQIVND (reference sequence). The ends were cut back, 3 bases at V and 0 bases at J, with 5 bases in the middle. This CDR3 has 13 amino acids.

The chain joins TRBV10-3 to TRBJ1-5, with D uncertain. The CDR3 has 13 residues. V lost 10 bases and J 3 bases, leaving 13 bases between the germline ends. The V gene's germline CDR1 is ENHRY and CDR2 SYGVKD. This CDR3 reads CATSPGNNQPQHF. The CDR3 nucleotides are TGTGCCACTTCACCGGGGAACAATCAGCCCCAGCATTTT.

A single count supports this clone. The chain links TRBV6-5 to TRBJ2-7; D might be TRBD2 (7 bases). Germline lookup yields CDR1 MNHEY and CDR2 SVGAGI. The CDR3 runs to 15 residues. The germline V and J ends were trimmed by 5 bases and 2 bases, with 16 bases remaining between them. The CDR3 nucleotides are TGTGCCAGCAGTATACAGGGAGGGGGGGCCTACGAGCAGTACTTC. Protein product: CASSIQGGGAYEQYF.

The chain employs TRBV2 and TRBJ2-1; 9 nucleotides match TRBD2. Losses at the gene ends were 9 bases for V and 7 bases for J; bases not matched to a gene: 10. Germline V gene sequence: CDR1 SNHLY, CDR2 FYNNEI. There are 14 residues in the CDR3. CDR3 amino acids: CARHLAGEGNEQFF. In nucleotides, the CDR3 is TGTGCCAGACACTTAGCGGGAGAAGGGAATGAGCAGTTCTTC. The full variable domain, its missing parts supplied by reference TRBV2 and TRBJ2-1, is EPEVTQTPSHQVTQMGQEVILRCVPISNHLYFYWYRQILGQKVEFLVSFYNNEISEKSEIFDDQFSVERPDGSNFTLKIRSTKLEDSAMYFCARHLAGEGNEQFFGPGTRLTVL.

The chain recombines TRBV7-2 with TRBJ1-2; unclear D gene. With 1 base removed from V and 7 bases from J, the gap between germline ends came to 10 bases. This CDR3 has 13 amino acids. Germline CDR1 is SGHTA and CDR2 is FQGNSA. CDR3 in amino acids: CASSLGSSPGYTF. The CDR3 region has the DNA TGTGCCAGCAGCTTAGGTTCCTCCCCTGGCTACACCTTC.

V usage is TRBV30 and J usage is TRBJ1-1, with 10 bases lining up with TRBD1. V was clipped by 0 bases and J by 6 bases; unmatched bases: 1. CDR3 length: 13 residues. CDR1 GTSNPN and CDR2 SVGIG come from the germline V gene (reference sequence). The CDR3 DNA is TGTGCCTGGAGTGTGGACAGGGGGGCTGAAGCTTTCTTT. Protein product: CAWSVDRGAEAFF.

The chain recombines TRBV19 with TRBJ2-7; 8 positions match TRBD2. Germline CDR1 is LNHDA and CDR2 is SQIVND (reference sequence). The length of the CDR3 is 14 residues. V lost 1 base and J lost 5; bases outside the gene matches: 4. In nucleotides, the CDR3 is TGTGCCAGTAGTATAGGCGGACTAGCTGACGAGCAGTACTTC. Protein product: CASSIGGLADEQYF.

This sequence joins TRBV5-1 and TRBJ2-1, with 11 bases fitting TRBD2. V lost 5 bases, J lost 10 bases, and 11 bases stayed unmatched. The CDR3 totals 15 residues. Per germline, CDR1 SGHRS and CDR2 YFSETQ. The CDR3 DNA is TGCGCCAGCAGTCCTACTAGCGGGAGAGGCCAGGAGCAGTTCTTC. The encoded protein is CASSPTSGRGQEQFF. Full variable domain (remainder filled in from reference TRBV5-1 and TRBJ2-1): KAGVTQTPRYLIKTRGQQVTLSCSPISGHRSVSWYQQTPGQGLQFLFEYFSETQRNKGNFPGRFSGRQFSNSRSEMNVSTLELGDSALYLCASSPTSGRGQEQFFGPGTRLTVL.

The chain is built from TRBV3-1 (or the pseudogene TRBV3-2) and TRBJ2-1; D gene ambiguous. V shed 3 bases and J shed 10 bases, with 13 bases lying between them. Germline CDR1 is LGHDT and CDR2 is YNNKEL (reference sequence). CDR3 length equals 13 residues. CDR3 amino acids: CASSQELSKEQFF. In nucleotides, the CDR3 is TGTGCCAGCAGCCAGGAGCTTTCGAAGGAGCAGTTCTTC.